The source of this TCR beta chain is a study of T cells in Graves' hyperthyroidism and ophthalmopathy (dated by TCRdb to about 2019). Broadly, across the study: Peripheral blood samples were taken at initial diagnosis, before any treatment was given. TCR V-J signatures able to tell the groups apart were searched for in a discovery cohort of 90 to 100 patients, of whom 43 had Graves' ophthalmopathy and 57 had stable Graves' hyperthyroidism. Whether ophthalmopathy could be predicted prospectively was tested in an independent validation cohort made up of approximately 19 hyperthyroidism patients plus 17 patients who later progressed to ophthalmopathy. The 100 or so discovery patients were randomly split 7:3 into training and test sets. In addition, the study compared T-cell repertoires in thyroid tissue and in blood from six Graves' hyperthyroidism patients. Once sampling was done, hyperthyroidism patients were given methimazole at a starting dose of 30 mg daily, whereas ophthalmopathy patients were given high-dose intravenous methylprednisolone. TCR Vbeta CDR3 sequencing of 135 peripheral blood samples (under 45 ophthalmopathy, about 75 hyperthyroidism and some 17 progressor patients) is reported in the paper. Results the study describes overall, beyond this receptor: Most expanded thyroid clonotypes (frequency above 0.001) were also detected in blood, a finding suggesting that blood repertoires may reflect thyroid immune responses. No statistical method was used to set the sample size in advance, and investigators knew the group allocation. A model built on a 13 V-J signature distinguished ophthalmopathy from stable hyperthyroidism, reaching about 88% sensitivity and about 81% specificity in cross-validation and 80%/75% in testing. In validation, the model predicted progression to ophthalmopathy a median of roughly six months before onset, with about 70% sensitivity and about 72% specificity.

The TCR beta CDR3 regions were amplified from the RNA transcripts. The TCR CDR3 was subjected to a first round of RT-PCR using the HTBI primer set and the Qiagen OneStep RT-PCR kit. A second multiplex PCR round built the libraries, followed by size selection and purification. Paired-end sequencing of the libraries was performed with 100 bp reads on an Illumina HiSeq2000. Per the authors' processing: SOAPnuke was used to process the raw data, throwing out any read that contained adapters or uncalled bases, had a mean Phred below 15, or lacked an exact constant-primer or identifier match. High-quality paired reads were merged with COPE v1.2.5, and unique nucleotide sequences were defined as clonotypes. MiTCR v1.1 was used to align the clonotypes against IMGT TRBV, TRBD and TRBJ reference segments. Analysis was restricted to V-J combinations with a frequency above 0.0001, which covered approximately 99% of repertoires. The TCS score was defined as F50 (clonal expansion) divided by E x V (chaos), with BLOSUM62-based TCRdist calculated between CDR3 peptides within each V-J. Welch's t-statistics and random forest reduced 450 to 600 V-J features to roughly 13, which were used in a naive Bayes classifier (R e1071). TCRdb's own reprocessing of the public reads used fastp at Q25 and MiXCR and kept productive beta chains. Every distinct CDR3 protein forms one entry, paired with its most common genes and DNA. The authors' filters were not applied to this entry. The sample profile shows approximately 330,000 distinct CDR3 sequences; approximately 14% of them were found once. 30% to 40% of the sample is held by the ten biggest clonotypes.

Per the germline V gene (reference sequence), DFQATT is the CDR1 and SNEGSKA is the CDR2. V is cut by 4 bases and J by 7 bases, and the space between the germline ends is 22 bases. The CDR3 goes from the cysteine to the phenylalanine over 15 residues. Only CDR3 DNA is held: 45 bases, read in frame from base 1. Ophthalmopathy patients had moderately to severely active disease, with a Clinical Activity Score of 3 or more, a NOSPECS grade of 4 or more, and a disease duration of less than 3 months. Exclusion was applied to patients with uncontrolled infections, other autoimmune diseases, pregnancy or lactation. Diagnoses relied on clinical symptoms, serum thyroxine and TRAb, thyroid ultrasound and orbital computed tomography. PBMCs were isolated from around 10 ml of fresh peripheral blood by Ficoll-Paque density gradient centrifugation. Total RNA was extracted with Trizol reagent, and quality was checked on an Agilent 2100 Bioanalyzer.

This clonotype has just a few counts. The antigen this receptor binds is unknown. One base away there is no much larger clone; base qualities are not given. The rearrangement combines TRBV20-1 with TRBJ2-5, with a tentative D call of TRBD1 or TRBD2, each matching 6 bases. This receptor was obtained from a woman aged 40 to 55 with Graves' ophthalmopathy. The sample was blood. The base sequence is TGCAGTGCTAAAGGGACTTTGGGGGCTCAGGGGACCCAGTACTTC. Its translation reads: CSAKGTLGAQGTQYF.